The 5 T cell receptor beta chains presented below share a single source sample, sequenced in a study of patients and donors after allogeneic stem cell transplantation. TCRdb reanalysed the RT-PCR reads using MiXCR and keeps one entry per CDR3 protein. The sample consists of roughly 940,000 distinct CDR3 sequences, more than 15% of them appearing once. Source material: blood, either unsorted or a sorted T cell fraction (not recorded which). These receptors originate from a human donor who was either an allogeneic HSCT recipient or a stem cell or donor lymphocyte infusion donor (not recorded which). It is not recorded whose cells these are; they may come from a transplant donor.

The V gene is TRBV27, the J gene TRBJ2-1; D call uncertain. The germline V gene encodes CDR1 MNHEY and CDR2 SMNVEV (reference sequence). Deletions cut 2 bases from V and 5 bases from J, with 4 bases between. The CDR3 is 12 residues long. This CDR3 reads CASSLKDNEQFF. The DNA of the CDR3 is TGTGCCAGCAGTTTAAAGGACAATGAGCAGTTCTTC.

This clonotype was observed a few times. This chain connects TRBV27 to TRBJ1-1; perhaps TRBD1 as D (5 bases). The V end was cut by 6 bases, the J end by 10 bases, with 18 bases between. This CDR3 has 13 amino acids. Germline V gene sequence: CDR1 MNHEY, CDR2 SMNVEV (reference sequence). The CDR3 DNA reads TGTGCCAGCAGCCGTTCAGGGCAGGTGGGAGCTTTCTTT. Translated: CASSRSGQVGAFF.

This clonotype was seen more than once but under ten times. V usage is TRBV12-3 or TRBV12-4 and J usage is TRBJ1-1; no clear D. Trimming took 6 bases from V and 4 from J, leaving 18 bases between them. The CDR3 is made up of 15 amino acids. CDR3 sequence reads: CASSSIVKARTEAFF. CDR3 nucleotide sequence: TGTGCCAGCAGCTCAATCGTGAAGGCGCGCACTGAAGCTTTCTTT.

The J gene is TRBJ2-2, the V gene TRBV3-1; TRBD1 matches 8 bases. Trimming removed 4 bases from V and 4 bases from J; junction bases left unmatched: 5. Germline CDR1 is LGHDT and CDR2 is YNNKEL (reference sequence). This CDR3 is built from 15 residues. In DNA, the CDR3 is TGTGCCAGCAGCCGGGGACAGGCAGGCACCGGGGAGCTGTTTTTT. Protein sequence: CASSRGQAGTGELFF.

The chain joins TRBV18 to TRBJ2-6; tentative D call: TRBD1 (6 bases). V shed 1 base and J shed 0 bases, with 10 bases lying between them. The germline V gene has CDR1 KGHSH and CDR2 LQKENI. CDR3 length: 17 residues. The CDR3 sequence: CASSPRGQGSGANVLTF. The CDR3 DNA sequence: TGTGCCAGCTCACCACGGGGGCAGGGCTCTGGGGCCAACGTCCTGACTTTC.